Listed below are T cell receptor beta chains from one sample, sequenced in a study of OX40 agonist ivuxolimab in advanced cancers. Generated by immunoSEQ multiplex PCR, the TCRdb table keeps only in-frame clones and is missing some. Of around 35,000 clones listed, about four fifths are singletons. The material was CD4+ or CD8+ T cells sorted from blood, obtained in a trial of the OX40 agonist ivuxolimab. These TCRs come from an adult with an advanced solid tumor such as melanoma, head and neck, liver or kidney cancer. The CDR3 runs from the conserved cysteine through the conserved F or W. The order of the fields is clone size, D gene, J gene, V gene, CDR3 DNA, CDR3 protein. A D gene is named only where the DNA matches it firmly. Size tells how often a clone was seen (once, few, many) or the class of an expanded clone, and some rows leave it out.

>.|.|TRBJ2-3|TRBV5-4
TGTGCCAGCAGCTTATCAGATACGCAGTATTTT
CASSLSDTQYF
>few|.|TRBJ2-1|TRBV11-2
TGTGCCAGCAGGGATCTTGCCGGCGCCGTCGGGGGGTTCTTC
CASRDLAGAVGGFF
>.|TRBD1|TRBJ1-1|TRBV5-4
TGTGCCAGCAAGGAGGGACAGGGGGCCACTGAAGCTTTCTTT
CASKEGQGATEAFF
>.|TRBD2|TRBJ2-3|TRBV7-3
TGTGCCAGCAGCAACCAACCCCAACTAGCGGGGGAGGGAGATACGCAGTATTTT
CASSNQPQLAGEGDTQYF
>.|.|TRBJ2-2|TRBV7-3
TGTGCCAGCAGCTATAGGGGATCCACCGGGGAGCTGTTTTTT
CASSYRGSTGELFF
>.|.|TRBJ1-1|TRBV5-1
TGTGCCAGCAGAGTGGAGAGACACTCGAACACTGAAGCTTTCTTT
CASRVERHSNTEAFF
>once|TRBD2|TRBJ2-7|TRBV28
TGTGCCAGCAGTTGGACGACTAGCGGGAGAACCTACGAGCAGTACTTC
CASSWTTSGRTYEQYF
>.|.|TRBJ1-2|TRBV18
TGTGCCAGCTCAAACGGGATCGAAGTTGAGAGGGGCTACACCTTC
CASSNGIEVERGYTF
>.|.|TRBJ2-7|TRBV18
TGTGCCAGCTCACTAATGACAGGCCCCTACGAGCAGTACTTC
CASSLMTGPYEQYF
>.|.|TRBJ2-4|TRBV6-1
TGTGCCAGCAGTGATATCAGGGGGGACATTCAGTACTTC
CASSDIRGDIQYF
>once|.|TRBJ2-7|TRBV6-5
TGTGCCAGCAGTTACCTGGCAGGGGTTTCCTACGAGCAGTACTTC
CASSYLAGVSYEQYF
>.|.|TRBJ2-1|TRBV18
TGTGCCAGCTCAACGGACAGTCACAATGAGCAGTTCTTC
CASSTDSHNEQFF
>few|TRBD1|TRBJ1-2|TRBV19
TGTGCCAGTAGGAGCGACAGGGGACAATCATATGGCTACACCTTC
CASRSDRGQSYGYTF
>.|TRBD1|TRBJ1-1|TRBV19
TGTGCCAGTAGTAGACGACAGGGAACTATGAACACTGAAGCTTTCTTT
CASSRRQGTMNTEAFF